This T cell receptor beta chain comes out of a study of T cells in Graves' hyperthyroidism and ophthalmopathy. It was RNA transcripts that yielded the amplified TCR beta CDR3 regions. With the HTBI primer set, the TCR CDR3 went through a first round of RT-PCR. MiXCR, applied by TCRdb to the multiplex PCR reads, yields one record per CDR3 protein. The table shows fewer than 400,000 distinct CDR3 sequences, with about 15% occurring only once. Patients aged 18 to 65 had newly diagnosed hyperthyroidism lasting under 2 months. Patients with uncontrolled infections, other autoimmune diseases, pregnancy or lactation were excluded. The CDR3 is made up of 14 amino acids. V was clipped by 6 bases and J by 3 bases, with 14 bases between them. As for this clonotype: Its matching antigen is unknown.

Study findings and constraints: In blood, most of the thyroid clonotypes expanded above 0.001 were also present.

The sample was blood. The chain employs TRBV12-3 or TRBV12-4 and TRBJ1-2; D unresolved. The TCR was taken from a man aged 25-40 years with Graves' hyperthyroidism. CDR3 DNA: TGTGCCAGCAGCCCCGACTTGGGCGACTATGGCTACACCTTC. This codes for CASSPDLGDYGYTF.